These 2 T cell receptor beta chains share one sample of origin, sequenced in a study of human T cells and chemical hapten exposure. TCRdb re-called the RACE reads with MiXCR, one entry per CDR3 protein. The sample lists over 35,000 distinct CDR3 sequences, around 8.9% seen once, with 14% to 15% in the top ten. The time point is: patch test 2, 6 weeks after DPC sensitization. The treatment: therapeutic diphenylcyclopropenone sensitization with weekly scalp DPC. The sequencing here drew on whole blood, taken in connection with sensitization to the hapten diphenylcyclopropenone (DPC). These receptors were taken from a woman in her 40s with alopecia areata. Some clones in this sample may be carry-over from other donors' samples.

This clonotype was counted many times. The chain employs TRBV27 and TRBJ1-1; TRBD1 might be the D (5 bases). CDR1 and CDR2 (germline): MNHEY, SMNVEV (reference sequence). Trimming took off 6 bases at V and 7 bases at J, with 18 bases between the two ends. The CDR3 contains 14 residues. CDR3 loop: CASRVWDGTGEAFF. In DNA form, the CDR3 reads TGTGCCAGCAGAGTTTGGGACGGGACTGGTGAAGCTTTCTTT.

The sample holds a few counts of this clonotype. The chain joins TRBV29-1 to TRBJ1-1; TRBD1 is a possible D gene (5 bases). Trimming took off 6 bases at V and 3 bases at J, with 11 bases between the two ends. This CDR3 region has 12 residues. CDR1 is SQVTM and CDR2 is ANQGSEA in the germline V gene. CDR3 in amino acids: CSVKRGDTEAFF. The CDR3 nucleotides are TGCAGCGTGAAAAGGGGTGACACTGAAGCTTTCTTT.